These 20 T cell receptor beta chains originate from one sample sequenced in a study of shared clonotypes between healthy human individuals. Sequencing was performed with immunoSEQ multiplex PCR; in TCRdb, only in-frame clones are kept and a portion is missing. The sample shows approximately 1.4 million clones, about 98% of them seen only once. The specimen sequenced was naive CD4+ T cells sorted from blood. Documented subset: CD45RA+ positively selected. The receptors here all came from a man aged 25-40 years in good health.

This sequence joins TRBV29-1 and TRBJ2-2; 10 nucleotides align to TRBD2. This CDR3 is 16 amino acids long. The junction had 9 bases not matched to a gene; V was cut back by 7 bases and J by 1 base. In germline, CDR1 is SQVTM, CDR2 ANQGSEA. The CDR3 coding sequence is TGCAGCGCGCGTTACCGGACTAGCGGGAACACCGGGGAGCTGTTTTTT. It codes for CSARYRTSGNTGELFF.

Only one count was recorded for this clone. This rearrangement joins TRBV5-1 to TRBJ2-2; TRBD1 aligns across 9 bases. Trimming at V came to 6 bases and at J to 0 bases, leaving 3 bases not matched to a gene. The germline V gene has CDR1 SGHRS and CDR2 YFSETQ. The CDR3 runs 15 residues. The CDR3 nucleotides are TGCGCCAGCACCAGGGACAGGGCGAACACCGGGGAGCTGTTTTTT. Amino acid sequence: CASTRDRANTGELFF.

The chain has TRBV9 and TRBJ2-7; D tentatively reads TRBD1 or TRBD2 (5 bases each). Trimming removed 1 base from V and 6 bases from J, with 11 bases in between. Germline lookup yields CDR1 SGDLS and CDR2 YYNGEE. This CDR3 is 13 amino acids long. The CDR3 protein is CASSVRPGTEQYF. DNA for the CDR3: TGTGCCAGCAGCGTACGTCCAGGGACCGAGCAGTACTTC.

V gene TRBV29-1 combines with J gene TRBJ2-1; D is perhaps TRBD1 or TRBD2 (6 bases each). The germline CDR1 and CDR2 sequences are SQVTM and ANQGSEA. Trimming pared 7 bases from V and 8 bases from J, leaving 21 bases between. The CDR3 extends over 14 amino acids. This CDR3 reads CSAERTVGGDEQFF. In nucleotides, the CDR3 is TGCAGCGCCGAACGGACAGTCGGAGGGGATGAGCAGTTCTTC.

The chain joins TRBV11-2 to TRBJ2-6; D ambiguous. From germline, CDR1 is SGHAT and CDR2 FQNNGV. The CDR3 covers 15 residues. V lost 1 base, J lost 0 bases, and 4 bases lay in between. This CDR3 is CASSLVTSGANVLTF. The CDR3 coding sequence is TGTGCCAGCAGCTTAGTTACCTCTGGGGCCAACGTCCTGACTTTC. Variable domain in full (rest from reference TRBV11-2 and TRBJ2-6): EAGVAQSPRYKIIEKRQSVAFWCNPISGHATLYWYQQILGQGPKLLIQFQNNGVVDDSQLPKDRFSAERLKGVDSTLKIQPAKLEDSAVYLCASSLVTSGANVLTFGAGSRLTVL.

The rearrangement joins TRBV4-1 to TRBJ2-2; D tentatively fits TRBD1 or TRBD2 (6 bases each). The V end was cut by 4 bases, the J end by 7 bases, with 13 bases between. CDR3 length: 14 residues. Germline CDR1 MGHRA, CDR2 YSYEKL. CDR3 sequence reads: CASSLLGGSGELFF. DNA of the CDR3: TGCGCCAGCAGCCTCCTGGGGGGCAGCGGGGAGCTGTTTTTT.

V and J are TRBV12-5 and TRBJ2-3, with 7 bases identical to TRBD1. The CDR3 sequence is 17 residues long. After removal of 3 bases from V and 6 bases from J, the junction contained 15 bases not matched to a gene. Looked up from germline, CDR1 is LGHNT and CDR2 is FRNRAP. The CDR3 sequence is CASGLPTFEGARDTQYF. DNA for the CDR3: TGTGCTAGTGGTTTACCAACCTTTGAGGGGGCGAGGGATACGCAGTATTTT.

The rearrangement uses TRBV7-8 and TRBJ2-7; 10 nucleotides align to TRBD2. CDR3 length: 17 amino acids. Germline V lookup: CDR1 SGHVS, CDR2 FQNEAQ. Germline trimming cut 1 base from V and 3 bases from J; bases unmatched to any gene: 9. The CDR3 here is CASSLVASTSGNYEQYF. The CDR3 DNA reads as TGTGCCAGCAGCTTAGTTGCCTCCACTAGCGGGAACTACGAGCAGTACTTC.

The chain uses TRBV5-1 and TRBJ2-1, with 10 bases lining up with TRBD2. Germline V CDR1 and CDR2: SGHRS, YFSETQ. There are 16 residues in the CDR3. V was clipped by 4 bases and J by 2 bases; unmatched bases: 6. In nucleotides, the CDR3 is TGCGCCAGCAGCCAACGAGCGGGAGGGACCTACAATGAGCAGTTCTTC. Translating gives CASSQRAGGTYNEQFF.

Note on this clone: The same CDR3 is also encoded by other DNA sequences in this sample. The rearrangement links TRBV19 to TRBJ2-6; D is ambiguous. The CDR3 is 16 amino acids. The germline V and J ends were trimmed by 1 base and 0 bases, with 7 bases remaining between them. CDR1 and CDR2 (germline): LNHDA, SQIVND (reference sequence). CDR3 bases: TGTGCCAGTAGTATAGGAAAGGGCTCTGGGGCCAACGTCCTGACTTTC. It specifies CASSIGKGSGANVLTF.

V is TRBV11-3 and J is TRBJ1-3; D unclear. The CDR3 runs to 13 residues. CDR1 SGHNT and CDR2 YENEEA come from the germline V gene. V shed 8 bases and J shed 2 bases, with 10 bases lying between them. CDR3 region: CASQKGPGNTIYF. DNA of the CDR3: TGTGCCAGCCAGAAAGGGCCTGGAAACACCATATATTTT.

This clone has only one observation. The chain carries TRBV25-1 and TRBJ1-2, with D possibly matching TRBD1 (6 bases). The CDR3 sequence is 14 residues long. V was clipped by 4 bases and J by 6 bases, with 15 bases between them. CDR1 and CDR2 (germline): MGHDK, SYGVNS. The CDR3 region is CASSGGLVRHGYTF. Written as DNA, the CDR3 is TGTGCCAGCAGTGGGGGGCTCGTTCGCCATGGCTACACCTTC.

This clone has just one count. V is TRBV10-3 and J is TRBJ2-7; D possibly corresponds to TRBD1 (6 bases). The germline V gene has CDR1 ENHRY and CDR2 SYGVKD. The CDR3 runs 15 residues. V shed 10 bases and J shed 4 bases, with 23 bases lying between them. The CDR3 DNA is TGTGCCACAAGACAAAGGATACAGGGTTCGTACGAGCAGTACTTC. It codes for CATRQRIQGSYEQYF.

As to this clone: The sample has other DNA sequences that encode this CDR3 too. The J gene is TRBJ2-2, the V gene TRBV9; D call uncertain. Germline values: CDR1 SGDLS, CDR2 YYNGEE. The CDR3 sequence is 13 residues long. Trimming removed 0 bases from V and 5 bases from J, with 5 bases in between. The CDR3 sequence: CASSVAHTGELFF. The CDR3 DNA reads TGTGCCAGCAGCGTAGCTCATACCGGGGAGCTGTTTTTT.

As DNA, the CDR3 is TGCAGCGCTGATGGAAGAGACAGGGCTCACGAGCAGTACTTC. This gives the protein CSADGRDRAHEQYF. V gene TRBV29-1 combines with J gene TRBJ2-7, with 7 bases that match TRBD1. J lost 5 bases, V lost 7 bases, and 14 bases had no gene match. Germline V lookup: CDR1 SQVTM, CDR2 ANQGSEA. The CDR3 is 14 residues long.

The V gene is TRBV29-1, the J gene TRBJ1-1; D is possibly TRBD1 (6 bases). CDR3 size: 12 residues. V lost 7 bases, J lost 4 bases, and 13 bases lay in between. Germline loops: CDR1 SQVTM, CDR2 ANQGSEA. DNA of the CDR3: TGCAGCGGAGAACAGGGTAGCACTGAAGCTTTCTTT. Encoded protein: CSGEQGSTEAFF. The full variable domain, rest sourced from reference TRBV29-1 and TRBJ1-1, is SAVISQKPSRDICQRGTSLTIQCQVDSQVTMMFWYRQQPGQSLTLIATANQGSEATYESGFVIDKFPISRPNLTFSTLTVSNMSPEDSSIYLCSGEQGSTEAFFGQGTRLTVV.

Notes on this clone: One end of the junction fails to match germline, which may point to a read error. Other nucleotide sequences in the sample specify the same CDR3. The V gene is TRBV2, the J gene TRBJ2-1, with D perhaps matching TRBD1 or TRBD2 (5 bases each). Germline CDR1 and CDR2: SNHLY and FYNNEI. The CDR3 consists of 13 residues. CDR3 nucleotide sequence: TGTGCCAGCAGCCCCGGGACCTATAATGAGCAGTTCTTC. As protein: CASSPGTYNEQFF. Together with reference TRBV2 and TRBJ2-1, the CDR3 gives the full variable domain: EPEVTQTPSHQVTQMGQEVILRCVPISNHLYFYWYRQILGQKVEFLVSFYNNEISEKSEIFDDQFSVERPDGSNFTLKIRSTKLEDSAMYFCASSPGTYNEQFFGPGTRLTVL.

This clone was recorded only once. V usage is TRBV11-2 and J usage is TRBJ2-7; either TRBD1 or TRBD2 may supply D (5 bases each). Germline V gene sequence: CDR1 SGHAT, CDR2 FQNNGV. V gave up 4 bases and J gave up 2 bases, with 15 bases separating them. This CDR3 is built from 15 residues. The CDR3 spells CASSSYRDGAYEQYF. Here the CDR3 DNA reads TGTGCCAGCAGCTCTTACCGGGACGGTGCCTACGAGCAGTACTTC. Complete variable domain (other parts from reference TRBV11-2 and TRBJ2-7): EAGVAQSPRYKIIEKRQSVAFWCNPISGHATLYWYQQILGQGPKLLIQFQNNGVVDDSQLPKDRFSAERLKGVDSTLKIQPAKLEDSAVYLCASSSYRDGAYEQYFGPGTRLTVT.

CDR3 nucleotides: TGTGCCAGCAGGACCCCCGGGACAGGGAAATACGAGCAGTACTTC. It yields the protein CASRTPGTGKYEQYF. The V and J genes are TRBV28 and TRBJ2-7, with 9 bases lining up with TRBD1. The trim removed 6 bases at V and 4 bases at J, leaving 10 bases unmatched. This CDR3 region has 15 residues. CDR1 is MDHEN and CDR2 is SYDVKM in the germline V gene.

The gene calls are TRBV15 and TRBJ1-1; D uncertain. V gave up 0 bases and J gave up 11 bases, with 13 bases separating them. This CDR3 region has 13 residues. CDR1 and CDR2 (germline): LNHNV, YYDKDF (reference sequence). The CDR3 loop is CATSRDLTGVAFF. In DNA form, the CDR3 reads TGTGCCACCAGCAGAGATTTAACGGGTGTGGCTTTCTTT. Full variable domain (remainder filled in from reference TRBV15 and TRBJ1-1): DAMVIQNPRYQVTQFGKPVTLSCSQTLNHNVMYWYQQKSSQAPKLLFHYYDKDFNNEADTPDNFQSRRPNTSFCFLDIRSPGLGDTAMYLCATSRDLTGVAFFGQGTRLTVV.